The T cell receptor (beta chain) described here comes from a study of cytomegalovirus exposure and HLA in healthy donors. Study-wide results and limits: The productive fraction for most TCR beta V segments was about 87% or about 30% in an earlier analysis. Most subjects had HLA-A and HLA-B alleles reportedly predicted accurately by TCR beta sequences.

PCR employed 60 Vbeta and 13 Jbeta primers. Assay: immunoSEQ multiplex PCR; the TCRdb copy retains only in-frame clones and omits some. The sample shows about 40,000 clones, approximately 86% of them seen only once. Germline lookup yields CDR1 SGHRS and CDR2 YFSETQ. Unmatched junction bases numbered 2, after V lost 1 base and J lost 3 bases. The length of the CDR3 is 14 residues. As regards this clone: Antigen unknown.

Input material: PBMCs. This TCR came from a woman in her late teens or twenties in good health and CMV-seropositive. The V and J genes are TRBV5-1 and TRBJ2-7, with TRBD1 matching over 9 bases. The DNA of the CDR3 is TGCGCCAGCAGCTTGACAGGGGGCGGCTACGAGCAGTACTTC. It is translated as CASSLTGGGYEQYF.